The 17 T cell receptor beta chains listed next were all sequenced from one sample in a study of cytomegalovirus exposure and HLA in healthy donors. The primer mix had 60 Vbeta and 13 Jbeta primers. Clones were sequenced by immunoSEQ multiplex PCR, and TCRdb holds only the in-frame ones, with some missing. The sample contains 150,000 to 200,000 clones, under 70% of which appear only once. The specimen was PBMCs. The receptors originated from a man aged 25-45 years in good health and CMV-seropositive.

The chain is built from TRBV4-2 and TRBJ2-1, with 7 positions matching TRBD2. The CDR3 is 16 residues long. Looked up from germline, CDR1 is LGHNA and CDR2 is YNFKEQ. The V segment lost 6 bases and the J segment 0 bases; nucleotides outside the gene matches: 8. This chain's CDR3 is CASRDLAVSSYNEQFF. DNA for the CDR3: TGTGCCAGCAGGGATCTAGCGGTCAGCTCCTACAATGAGCAGTTCTTC.

J is TRBJ2-7 and V is TRBV9, with a tentative D call TRBD2 (5 bases). CDR3 length equals 14 residues. The germline V gene has CDR1 SGDLS and CDR2 YYNGEE. V was clipped by 2 bases and J by 2 bases, with 11 bases between them. The CDR3, as DNA: TGTGCCAGCAGCGTCGATAGAGGGACCTACGAGCAGTACTTC. It yields the protein CASSVDRGTYEQYF.

The table lists this clone with a few counts. Other DNA sequences in the same sample also yield this CDR3. The chain recombines TRBV6-5 with TRBJ1-1, with D perhaps matching TRBD1 (6 bases). The CDR3 loop spans 14 amino acids. Trimming removed 4 bases from V and 1 base from J, with 10 bases in between. Per germline, CDR1 MNHEY and CDR2 SVGAGI. In DNA form, the CDR3 reads TGTGCCAGCAGTTTAGGGGGGGCGAACACTGAAGCTTTCTTT. Encoded protein: CASSLGGANTEAFF.

V gene TRBV5-1 combines with J gene TRBJ2-2; 8 nucleotides agree with TRBD1. V gave up 9 bases and J gave up 4 bases; unmatched junction bases: 11. Per the germline V gene, CDR1 is SGHRS and CDR2 is YFSETQ. The CDR3 runs to 15 residues. CDR3 DNA: TGCGCCACCACACAGGGGGGACACCTCACCGGGGAGCTGTTTTTT. Protein product: CATTQGGHLTGELFF.

This chain joins TRBV5-8 and TRBJ1-1, with D unclear. This CDR3 has 13 amino acids. Trimming removed 6 bases at V and 4 bases at J, with 13 bases between. CDR1 and CDR2 (germline): SGHTS, YDEGEE. Here the CDR3 reads CASTLEGGTEAFF. In DNA, the CDR3 is TGTGCCAGCACGCTGGAGGGAGGCACTGAAGCTTTCTTT. The full variable domain, with the rest looked up from reference TRBV5-8 and TRBJ1-1, is EAGVTQSPTHLIKTRGQQATLRCSPISGHTSVYWYQQALGLGLQFLLWYDEGEERNRGNFPPRFSGRQFPNYSSELNVNALELEDSALYLCASTLEGGTEAFFGQGTRLTVV.

The chain carries TRBV19 and TRBJ1-2, with 7 bases matching TRBD1. Germline CDR1 reads LNHDA; CDR2 reads SQIVND (reference sequence). V gave up 8 bases and J gave up 6 bases; unmatched junction bases: 12. The CDR3 consists of 14 residues. CDR3: CASHLQGYGDGYTF. The CDR3 DNA reads as TGTGCCAGTCATTTACAGGGGTATGGCGATGGCTACACCTTC.

This clone was observed a handful of times. The chain recombines TRBV2 with TRBJ2-3, with 7 bases aligning to TRBD1. The V gene's germline CDR1 is SNHLY and CDR2 FYNNEI. With V trimmed by 6 bases and J by 6 bases, 9 bases remained unmatched. This CDR3 contains 14 residues. CDR3 nucleotides: TGTGCCAGCAGGACCGACAGGGCAGTCGATACGCAGTATTTT. It encodes CASRTDRAVDTQYF.

The gene calls are TRBV7-9 and TRBJ2-7; 8 bases line up with TRBD1. Germline values: CDR1 SEHNR, CDR2 FQNEAQ (reference sequence). This CDR3 has 12 amino acids. The ends lost 8 bases at V and 7 bases at J; junction bases unmatched: 7. CDR3 in amino acids: CASSRTGLEQYF. The CDR3 region has the DNA TGTGCCAGCTCCAGGACAGGGCTGGAGCAGTACTTC.

The V gene is TRBV19, the J gene TRBJ1-5; the match to TRBD1 covers 7 bases. There are 14 residues in the CDR3. V lost 8 bases, J lost 6 bases, and 10 bases stayed unmatched. Germline V gives CDR1 LNHDA, CDR2 SQIVND (reference sequence). The CDR3 loop reads CASGITGAGQPQHF. As DNA, the CDR3 is TGTGCCAGTGGCATTACAGGGGCCGGTCAGCCCCAGCATTTT. Based on the CDR3 plus reference TRBV19 and TRBJ1-5, the full variable domain is DGGITQSPKYLFRKEGQNVTLSCEQNLNHDAMYWYRQDPGQGLRLIYYSQIVNDFQKGDIAEGYSVSREKKESFPLTVTSAQKNPTAFYLCASGITGAGQPQHFGDGTRLSIL.

This chain uses TRBV5-6 with TRBJ2-7; weak D call: TRBD2 (6 bases). CDR3 size: 14 residues. The V and J ends lost 6 bases and 6 bases respectively, with 19 bases between them. Germline CDR1 and CDR2: SGHDT and YYEEEE. The CDR3 DNA reads as TGTGCCAGCACCCTCGGGGAGGCCCTCTCCGAGCAGTACTTC. This gives the protein CASTLGEALSEQYF.

A few counts support this clone. The rearrangement uses TRBV7-9 and TRBJ2-1, with a weak D call TRBD2 (6 bases). Per the germline V gene, CDR1 is SEHNR and CDR2 is FQNEAQ (reference sequence). CDR3 size: 13 residues. V shed 6 bases and J shed 12 bases, with 18 bases lying between them. The CDR3 coding sequence is TGTGCCAGCAGTCCCGGGGGTAGTGTTGCGCAGTTCTTC. Translation: CASSPGGSVAQFF.

This clone was counted between two and nine times. The chain combines TRBV5-1 with TRBJ2-1; 8 nucleotides match TRBD2. The CDR3 extends over 16 amino acids. Per germline, CDR1 SGHRS and CDR2 YFSETQ. With 1 base clipped from V and 7 bases from J, the junction kept 10 bases outside the gene matches. Here the CDR3 DNA reads TGCGCCAGCAGCTTGTGGGTAGCGGGAACCGGGAATGAGCAGTTCTTC. It translates to CASSLWVAGTGNEQFF.

The CDR3 DNA sequence: TGTGCCAGCAGCTTTACCGGGGGGAGCAATCAGCCCCAGCATTTT. Translating gives CASSFTGGSNQPQHF. The chain has TRBV7-2 and TRBJ1-5, with D perhaps TRBD1 (5 bases). V lost 3 bases and J lost 1, with 10 bases in between. CDR1 is SGHTA and CDR2 is FQGNSA in the germline V gene. The CDR3 sequence is 15 residues long.

The V and J genes are TRBV11-3 and TRBJ2-7, with 7 nucleotides matching TRBD2. The J segment lost 4 bases and the V segment lost 4 bases, leaving 13 bases of the junction unmatched. The CDR3 length is 16 residues. The V gene's germline CDR1 is SGHNT and CDR2 YENEEA. This CDR3 reads CASSSARGGREYEQYF. In nucleotides, the CDR3 is TGTGCCAGCAGCTCCGCGCGCGGAGGGAGGGAGTACGAGCAGTACTTC.

In this sample, this clone turned up a few times. The J gene is TRBJ1-4, the V gene TRBV2, with TRBD1 identical over 7 bases. Germline V lookup: CDR1 SNHLY, CDR2 FYNNEI. The V segment lost 4 bases and the J segment 7 bases; nucleotides outside the gene matches: 6. The CDR3 sequence is 14 residues long. The DNA for the CDR3 is TGTGCCAGCAGTGCGACAGGGCCCCGTGAAAAACTGTTTTTT. Protein sequence: CASSATGPREKLFF.

The gene calls are TRBV9 and TRBJ2-1, with TRBD2 matching over 8 bases. CDR1 is SGDLS, CDR2 YYNGEE, per germline. Trimming took 0 bases from V and 6 from J; bases not matched to a gene: 5. The CDR3 length is 15 residues. The CDR3 spells CASSVDREGRNEQFF. The CDR3 region has the DNA TGTGCCAGCAGCGTAGACCGGGAGGGGCGCAATGAGCAGTTCTTC.

This rearrangement joins TRBV7-6 to TRBJ1-5, with a tentative D call TRBD1 (6 bases). The CDR3 has 15 residues. The V gene lost 5 bases and the J gene lost 7 bases, with 18 bases spanning the gap. Germline lookup yields CDR1 SGHVS and CDR2 FNYEAQ. CDR3 in amino acids: CASSQGPERGQPQHF. The CDR3 DNA follows: TGTGCCAGCAGCCAGGGGCCTGAGAGGGGACAGCCCCAGCATTTT.